A single sample gave rise to the 4 T cell receptor beta chains below, sequenced in a study of blood T cells in healthy people across ages. Combining a sample-barcoded 5' primer with a J-beta primer mix, a second PCR ran for 7 to 11 cycles. TCRdb redid the calling of the 5' RACE reads with MiXCR, one entry per CDR3 protein. Among about 1.6 million distinct CDR3 sequences listed, almost 35% were seen once. Sequenced input: blood. These receptor sequences come from a woman in her 30s in good health.

This rearrangement joins TRBV6-6 to TRBJ2-5; D is unresolved. V was pared by 6 bases and J by 4 bases, with 12 bases between. This CDR3 is 13 amino acids long. Per the germline V gene, CDR1 is MNHNY and CDR2 is SVGAGI (reference sequence). This CDR3 is CASRSGDTETQYF. The CDR3 DNA sequence: TGTGCCAGCAGATCGGGCGATACAGAGACCCAGTACTTC.

At least ten counts were recorded for this clonotype. The J gene is TRBJ2-1, the V gene TRBV6-2 or TRBV6-3; D uncertain. Germline CDR1 MNHEY, CDR2 SVGEGT. Trimming took off 7 bases at V and 0 bases at J, with 10 bases between the two ends. The CDR3 is 14 amino acids. The CDR3 loop is CASIERRSYNEQFF. CDR3 sequence (DNA): TGTGCCAGCATTGAACGGCGCTCCTACAATGAGCAGTTCTTC.

The chain uses TRBV10-3 and TRBJ1-2; 8 bases are a match to TRBD1. This CDR3 has 14 amino acids. Germline loops: CDR1 ENHRY, CDR2 SYGVKD. V was pared by 8 bases and J by 4 bases, with 9 bases of the junction left unmatched. CDR3 nucleotide sequence: TGTGCCATCGGTAAAGGGACAGGCATCTATGGCTACACCTTC. It yields the protein CAIGKGTGIYGYTF.

The sample holds a few counts of this clonotype. The chain carries TRBV9 and TRBJ2-1; 8 nucleotides agree with TRBD1. The CDR3 extends over 19 amino acids. Germline trimming cut 3 bases from V and 0 bases from J; bases unmatched to any gene: 14. Germline CDR1 and CDR2: SGDLS and YYNGEE. Here the CDR3 reads CASSADRGGGRSSYNEQFF. For the CDR3, the DNA is TGTGCCAGCAGCGCCGACAGGGGTGGGGGGCGTAGCTCCTACAATGAGCAGTTCTTC.